The entry below describes one TCR beta chain. This clonotype was seen a handful of times. The target of this receptor is not known. No qualities accompany the bases; no much larger clone lies one base away. The CDR3 runs 14 residues from the cysteine to the phenylalanine. Only the CDR3 part of the read is kept: 42 bases, read in frame from the first base. Relative to germline, V is missing 4 bases and J is missing 4 bases, with 8 bases of the junction outside any gene match. From a lookup of the germline V gene (reference sequence), CDR1 and CDR2 are DFQATT and SNEGSKA. The sample was run on an Illumina NovaSeq 6000. TCRalpha and TCRbeta cDNA libraries were constructed by 5'RACE with constant-segment primers, with sample barcodes and unique molecular identifiers being introduced. RNA was extracted from every sample with Trizol reagent. The libraries were amplified in two PCR steps, and the second step added a second sample barcode and Illumina TruSeq adapters. Sequencing of libraries was performed on an Illumina NovaSeq with 2 x 150 bp paired-end reads. In the source study's methods: Reads were demultiplexed and collapsed into UMI-guided consensus sequences with migec v1.2.7. Using mixcr v2.1.11, UMI consensuses were aligned to TRA and TRB V and J templates and then assembled into clonotypes. Expanded or contracted clonotypes were those called significant by both edgeR and NoisET, with noise models trained on biological replicates. edgeR calls used a false discovery rate-adjusted p below 0.01 and a log2 fold-change threshold of 1. As an exploratory analysis of dynamics, max-normalized trajectories of the 1000 most abundant clonotypes were examined by PCA with hierarchical clustering. The CD4 or CD8 phenotype of responding clones was assigned using the separately sequenced CD4+ and CD8+ repertoires. TCRdb handled the public reads itself, with Q25 trimming in fastp and clone calling in MiXCR, and kept productive beta chains. Duplicate CDR3 protein sequences are folded into a single record with the most common DNA and genes. The V and J calls come from TCRdb's annotation, not from the publication. This sample gives fewer than 450,000 distinct CDR3 sequences in total; 20% to 25% of them show up just once. The ten largest clones take up 7% to 9.5% of the sample.

These data come from a study of T-cell memory formation after mild COVID-19 (dated by TCRdb to the early 2020s). For context, the study as a whole: TCR sequence clusters from the two donors were largely donor specific. In two donors, T-cell clones that expanded and contracted after mild COVID-19 were tracked by sequencing TCRalpha and TCRbeta repertoires over time. Two young, previously healthy adult volunteers, one female and one male, were included in the cohort.

Ficoll-Paque density gradient centrifugation was the method used to isolate PBMCs. General conclusions and limits of the study: The second-wave clones that peaked on day 37 were not confirmed to be SARS-CoV-2 specific. Some responding clones were detected in pre-infection memory, suggesting pre-existing cross-reactive memory T cells joined the SARS-CoV-2 response. From day 15 to 85, contracting clones showed balanced CD4/CD8 phenotypes, whereas a second wave of clones that expanded from day 15 to 37 leaned towards CD4+. Only a couple of mild cases were covered by the study, and larger cohorts that include severe cases with pre-infection samples were considered necessary. Contracting CD4+ clones were found mainly in CM and EM memory subsets, while CD8+ clones were enriched in EMRA.

This TCR derives from an adult woman who had mild COVID-19 (a few samples of this study predate the infection). The sample titles of this study are shuffled in the database, so cell type and time point are left out; the donor was told from shared clones. The sequencing input was PBMCs or a T cell subset sorted from them (not recorded which). The chain is assembled from TRBV20-1 and TRBJ2-3; 7 of the junction bases match TRBD2. The base sequence is TGCAGTGCTAATCCGGGGGAGGGTCCAGATACGCAGTATTTT. It codes for CSANPGEGPDTQYF.